A single sample gave rise to the 11 T cell receptor beta chains below, sequenced in a study of T cells in Graves' hyperthyroidism and ophthalmopathy. RNA transcripts were the template for amplifying TCR beta CDR3 regions. The HTBI primer set served for first-round RT-PCR of the TCR CDR3. Each CDR3 protein gets one entry after TCRdb re-called the multiplex PCR reads with MiXCR. The table lists 600,000 or so distinct CDR3 sequences, 46% of them singletons. Specimen: peripheral blood or thyroid tissue (not recorded which). The source of these receptors is a woman aged 18-29 years with Graves' hyperthyroidism.

The genes are TRBV7-8 and TRBJ2-5; 9 bases line up with TRBD2. Germline CDR1 is SGHVS and CDR2 is FQNEAQ. The CDR3 is 15 residues long. J lost 4 bases, V lost 8 bases, and 11 bases had no gene match. In DNA form, the CDR3 reads TGTGCCAGCTTCCGGCTAGCGGGAAGGGGAGAGACCCAGTACTTC. Translation: CASFRLAGRGETQYF.

The gene calls are TRBV9 and TRBJ1-4; D perhaps matches TRBD1 (6 bases). CDR1 and CDR2 from the germline V gene are SGDLS and YYNGEE. This CDR3 is built from 14 residues. V lost 3 bases, J lost 8 bases, and 14 bases lay in between. CDR3 sequence reads: CASSATYDREKLFF. The CDR3 region has the DNA TGTGCCAGCAGCGCAACGTACGACAGGGAAAAACTGTTTTTT. The full variable domain, rest sourced from reference TRBV9 and TRBJ1-4, is DSGVTQTPKHLITATGQRVTLRCSPRSGDLSVYWYQQSLDQGLQFLIQYYNGEERAKGNILERFSAQQFPDLHSELNLSSLELGDSALYFCASSATYDREKLFFGSGTQLSVL.

The chain recombines TRBV10-3 with TRBJ1-2; 12 nucleotides line up with TRBD1. The J segment lost 4 bases and the V segment lost 6 bases, leaving 6 bases of the junction unmatched. Germline V lookup: CDR1 ENHRY, CDR2 SYGVKD. This CDR3 has 15 amino acids. The CDR3 reads CAIRTGTGGAYGYTF. CDR3 bases: TGTGCCATCAGAACCGGGACAGGGGGCGCCTATGGCTACACCTTC.

Only a few counts were recorded for this clonotype. The chain carries TRBV11-1 and TRBJ1-3, with TRBD1 matching over 8 bases. The CDR3 sequence is 15 residues long. The germline V gene has CDR1 SGHAT and CDR2 FQDESV (reference sequence). The trim removed 5 bases at V and 0 bases at J, leaving 3 bases unmatched. The CDR3 sequence: CASSRDRGSGNTIYF. CDR3 nucleotide sequence: TGTGCCAGCAGCCGCGACAGGGGCTCTGGAAACACCATATATTTT.

This clonotype was seen a handful of times. The V gene is TRBV14, the J gene TRBJ1-6; D unresolved. This CDR3 contains 14 residues. Germline assignment: CDR1 SGHDN and CDR2 FVKESK. V was trimmed by 1 base and J by 9 bases, leaving 10 bases between them. CDR3 amino acids: CASSQARLGSPLHF. The CDR3 DNA reads TGTGCCAGCAGCCAAGCCCGGTTGGGTTCACCCCTCCACTTT.

This clonotype showed up many times. This rearrangement joins TRBV6-6 to TRBJ1-5; 7 bases map to TRBD1. The CDR3 loop spans 14 amino acids. The germline V gene encodes CDR1 MNHNY and CDR2 SVGAGI (reference sequence). J gave up 2 bases and V 5 bases, and 3 bases lay outside the gene matches. The CDR3 is CASSRDSRNQPQHF. CDR3 DNA sequence: TGTGCCAGCAGTAGGGACAGTCGCAATCAGCCCCAGCATTTT.

This clonotype was recorded at least ten times. The chain is built from TRBV7-2 and TRBJ1-1, with D tentatively TRBD1 (6 bases). Between the trimmed V and J ends, which lost 4 bases and 11 bases, there was a span of 14 bases. The CDR3 covers 12 residues. Germline CDR1 reads SGHTA; CDR2 reads FQGNSA. CDR3 sequence reads: CASSWPGGLAFF. For the CDR3, the DNA is TGTGCCAGCAGCTGGCCGGGGGGCTTGGCTTTCTTT.

This clonotype showed up many times. The rearrangement links TRBV10-3 to TRBJ1-3, with D possibly TRBD1 on 5 matching bases. The germline gives CDR1 ENHRY, CDR2 SYGVKD. The CDR3 extends over 14 amino acids. Trimming left V 6 bases short and J 0 bases short, with 9 bases between. This chain's CDR3 is CAIRDTNSGNTIYF. The CDR3 DNA reads TGTGCCATCAGGGACACAAACTCTGGAAACACCATATATTTT.

This clonotype was seen a handful of times. The rearrangement joins TRBV24-1 to TRBJ2-3; D is unclear. Germline loops: CDR1 KGHDR, CDR2 SFDVKD. The V end was cut by 7 bases, the J end by 0 bases, with 4 bases between. CDR3 size: 12 residues. The DNA of the CDR3 is TGTGCCACCAGCCTAAGCACAGATACGCAGTATTTT. It codes for CATSLSTDTQYF.

This clonotype appeared a few times. The V call is TRBV6-6, the J call TRBJ1-5; D uncertain. The germline V gene encodes CDR1 MNHNY and CDR2 SVGAGI (reference sequence). This CDR3 region has 16 residues. V dropped 2 bases and J dropped 0 bases, with 11 bases sitting between them. CDR3 nucleotides: TGTGCCAGCAGTTACCTCGGGCGAAGTAGCAATCAGCCCCAGCATTTT. Protein: CASSYLGRSSNQPQHF.

This clonotype was observed a handful of times. The chain carries TRBV7-9 and TRBJ2-5, with a possible D match to TRBD2 (5 bases). The V end was cut by 5 bases, the J end by 5 bases, with 18 bases between. This CDR3 has 15 amino acids. From germline, CDR1 is SEHNR and CDR2 FQNEAQ (reference sequence). CDR3 loop: CASSQESTRGETQYF. CDR3 sequence (DNA): TGTGCCAGCAGCCAAGAAAGCACTAGAGGCGAGACCCAGTACTTC.